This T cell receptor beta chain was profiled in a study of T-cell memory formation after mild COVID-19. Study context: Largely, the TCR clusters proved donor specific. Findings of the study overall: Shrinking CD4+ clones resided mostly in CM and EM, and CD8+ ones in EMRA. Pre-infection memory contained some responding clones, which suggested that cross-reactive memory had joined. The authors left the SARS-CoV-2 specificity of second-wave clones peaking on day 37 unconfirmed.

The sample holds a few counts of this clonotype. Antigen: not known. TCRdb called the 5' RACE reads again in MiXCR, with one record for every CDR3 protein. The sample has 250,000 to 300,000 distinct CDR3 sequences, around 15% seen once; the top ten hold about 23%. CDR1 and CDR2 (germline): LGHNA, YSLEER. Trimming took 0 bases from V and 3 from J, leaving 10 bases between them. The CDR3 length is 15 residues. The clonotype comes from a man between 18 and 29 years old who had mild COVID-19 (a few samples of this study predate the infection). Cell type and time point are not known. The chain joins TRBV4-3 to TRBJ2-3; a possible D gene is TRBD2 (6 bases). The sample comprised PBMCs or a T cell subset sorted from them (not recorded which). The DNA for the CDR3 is TGCGCCAGCAGCCAAGATCCTAGCGCGACAGATACGCAGTATTTT. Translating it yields CASSQDPSATDTQYF.